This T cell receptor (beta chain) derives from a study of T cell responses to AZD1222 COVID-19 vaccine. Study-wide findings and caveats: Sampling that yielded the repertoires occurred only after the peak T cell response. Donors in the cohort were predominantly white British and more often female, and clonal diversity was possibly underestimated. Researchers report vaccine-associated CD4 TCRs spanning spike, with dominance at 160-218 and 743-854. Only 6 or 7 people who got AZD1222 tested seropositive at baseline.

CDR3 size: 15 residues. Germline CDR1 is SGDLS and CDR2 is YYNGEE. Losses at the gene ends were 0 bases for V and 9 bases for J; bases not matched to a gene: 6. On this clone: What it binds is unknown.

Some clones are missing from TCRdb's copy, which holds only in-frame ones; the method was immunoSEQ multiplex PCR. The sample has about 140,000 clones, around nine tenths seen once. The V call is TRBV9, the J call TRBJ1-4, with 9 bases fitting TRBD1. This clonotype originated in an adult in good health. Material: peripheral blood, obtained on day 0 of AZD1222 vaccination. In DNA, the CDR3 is TGTGCCAGCAGCGTAGGGGACAGGGATCACCAAAAACTGTTTTTT. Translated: CASSVGDRDHQKLFF.